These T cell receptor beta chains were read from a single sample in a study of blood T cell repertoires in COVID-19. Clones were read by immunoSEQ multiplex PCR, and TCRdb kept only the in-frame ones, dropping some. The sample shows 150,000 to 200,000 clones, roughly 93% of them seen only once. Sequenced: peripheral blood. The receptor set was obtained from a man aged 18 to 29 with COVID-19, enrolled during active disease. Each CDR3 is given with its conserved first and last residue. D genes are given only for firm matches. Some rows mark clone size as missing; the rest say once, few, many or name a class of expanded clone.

CDR3 protein: CASSQDWAVYHSGNTIYF; CDR3 DNA: TGCGCCAGCAGCCAAGATTGGGCAGTGTACCACTCTGGAAACACCATATATTTT; J gene: TRBJ1-3; D gene: .; V gene: TRBV4-3; clone size: .
CDR3 protein: CASSLTGQGPHQFF; CDR3 DNA: TGTGCCAGCAGCTTAACAGGGCAAGGTCCCCATCAGTTCTTC; J gene: TRBJ2-1; D gene: .; V gene: TRBV7-2; clone size: .
CDR3 protein: CASSIYRGADTQYF; CDR3 DNA: TGTGCCAGTAGTATTTACAGGGGCGCAGATACGCAGTATTTT; J gene: TRBJ2-3; D gene: TRBD1; V gene: TRBV19; clone size: .
CDR3 protein: CASSWTVDEQFF; CDR3 DNA: TGTGCCAGCAGTTGGACTGTGGATGAGCAGTTCTTC; J gene: TRBJ2-1; D gene: .; V gene: TRBV6-6; clone size: .
CDR3 protein: CASSLGGDRIYEQYF; CDR3 DNA: TGTGCCAGCAGCTTGGGCGGGGACAGGATCTACGAGCAGTACTTC; J gene: TRBJ2-7; D gene: TRBD1; V gene: TRBV7-9; clone size: once
CDR3 protein: CASSPGLPNEKLLF; CDR3 DNA: TGTGCCAGCAGTCCGGGACTCCCAAATGAAAAACTGCTTTTT; J gene: TRBJ1-4; D gene: .; V gene: TRBV27; clone size: .
CDR3 protein: CASSAGWTYNEQFF; CDR3 DNA: TGTGCCAGTAGTGCGGGCTGGACCTACAATGAGCAGTTCTTC; J gene: TRBJ2-1; D gene: .; V gene: TRBV19; clone size: .
CDR3 protein: CASSRGEAGNTIYF; CDR3 DNA: TGCGCCAGCAGCCGAGGAGAGGCTGGAAACACCATATATTTT; J gene: TRBJ1-3; D gene: .; V gene: TRBV5-1; clone size: .
CDR3 protein: CASSVETDTQYF; CDR3 DNA: TGTGCCAGCAGCGTAGAGACTGATACGCAGTATTTT; J gene: TRBJ2-3; D gene: .; V gene: TRBV9; clone size: .
CDR3 protein: CASSKAVAGDEQFF; CDR3 DNA: TGTGCCAGCAGCAAAGCGGTGGCAGGGGATGAGCAGTTCTTC; J gene: TRBJ2-1; D gene: .; V gene: TRBV21-1; clone size: .
CDR3 protein: CASSLWTGSYEQYF; CDR3 DNA: TGTGCCAGCAGCCTCTGGACAGGATCCTACGAGCAGTACTTC; J gene: TRBJ2-7; D gene: TRBD1; V gene: TRBV14; clone size: once
CDR3 protein: CASRAGNMNTEAFF; CDR3 DNA: TGTGCCAGCAGAGCAGGGAACATGAACACTGAAGCTTTCTTT; J gene: TRBJ1-1; D gene: .; V gene: TRBV2; clone size: .
CDR3 protein: CASSLVRGGYTF; CDR3 DNA: TGTGCCAGCAGCTTGGTTAGGGGAGGCTACACCTTC; J gene: TRBJ1-2; D gene: .; V gene: TRBV5-5; clone size: .
CDR3 protein: CASSSRAGTYNEQFF; CDR3 DNA: TGTGCCAGCAGCTCTCGAGCGGGGACTTACAATGAGCAGTTCTTC; J gene: TRBJ2-1; D gene: TRBD2; V gene: TRBV7-9; clone size: once
CDR3 protein: CASSLGNTEAFF; CDR3 DNA: TGTGCCAGCTCCCTCGGGAACACTGAAGCTTTCTTT; J gene: TRBJ1-1; D gene: .; V gene: TRBV18; clone size: .
CDR3 protein: CASSLQTSGVHEQYF; CDR3 DNA: TGTGCCAGCAGCTTACAGACTAGCGGGGTCCACGAGCAGTACTTC; J gene: TRBJ2-7; D gene: TRBD2; V gene: TRBV7-2; clone size: .
CDR3 protein: CASSQASDRRDEQFF; CDR3 DNA: TGTGCCAGCAGCCAAGCCTCGGACAGGCGGGATGAGCAGTTCTTC; J gene: TRBJ2-1; D gene: TRBD1; V gene: TRBV4-2; clone size: once
CDR3 protein: CASSRAGYNEQFF; CDR3 DNA: TGCGCCAGCAGCCGCGCAGGCTACAATGAGCAGTTCTTC; J gene: TRBJ2-1; D gene: .; V gene: TRBV5-1; clone size: .
CDR3 protein: CASSLVASGLDNEQFF; CDR3 DNA: TGTGCCAGCAGCTTGGTTGCTAGCGGCCTAGACAATGAGCAGTTCTTC; J gene: TRBJ2-1; D gene: TRBD2; V gene: TRBV5-6; clone size: .
CDR3 protein: CASSFPSGTDTQYF; CDR3 DNA: TGTGCCAGCAGCTTCCCTTCGGGCACAGATACGCAGTATTTT; J gene: TRBJ2-3; D gene: .; V gene: TRBV7-6; clone size: .
CDR3 protein: CATSDLGDFETGELFF; CDR3 DNA: TGTGCCACCAGTGATTTGGGGGACTTTGAAACCGGGGAGCTGTTTTTT; J gene: TRBJ2-2; D gene: .; V gene: TRBV24-1; clone size: .
CDR3 protein: CASSNRTGRGQPQHF; CDR3 DNA: TGTGCCAGCAGTAACCGGACAGGGCGCGGGCAGCCCCAGCATTTT; J gene: TRBJ1-5; D gene: TRBD1; V gene: TRBV6-6; clone size: .
CDR3 protein: CASSVAGGNYGYTF; CDR3 DNA: TGTGCCAGCAGCGTAGCCGGGGGAAACTATGGCTACACCTTC; J gene: TRBJ1-2; D gene: .; V gene: TRBV9; clone size: .
CDR3 protein: CATSRAGNTEAFF; CDR3 DNA: TGTGCCACCAGCAGAGCGGGAAACACTGAAGCTTTCTTT; J gene: TRBJ1-1; D gene: .; V gene: TRBV15; clone size: .
CDR3 protein: CASRTVEQYF; CDR3 DNA: TGTGCCAGCCGGACAGTCGAGCAGTACTTC; J gene: TRBJ2-7; D gene: .; V gene: TRBV2; clone size: .
CDR3 protein: CASSSPGRGETQYF; CDR3 DNA: TGTGCCAGCAGTTCCCCAGGGCGGGGGGAGACCCAGTACTTC; J gene: TRBJ2-5; D gene: TRBD2; V gene: TRBV28; clone size: .
CDR3 protein: CASSLEPPRVGNYGYTF; CDR3 DNA: TGTGCCAGCAGCTTAGAACCTCCCAGGGTGGGGAACTATGGCTACACCTTC; J gene: TRBJ1-2; D gene: .; V gene: TRBV11-2; clone size: .
CDR3 protein: CASSPQGAHRSGYTF; CDR3 DNA: TGTGCCAGCAGCCCGCAGGGGGCCCATAGGAGTGGCTACACCTTC; J gene: TRBJ1-2; D gene: TRBD1; V gene: TRBV7-2; clone size: .
CDR3 protein: CASSRDMNTGELFF; CDR3 DNA: TGTGCCAGTAGCCGGGACATGAACACCGGGGAGCTGTTTTTT; J gene: TRBJ2-2; D gene: .; V gene: TRBV19; clone size: .
CDR3 protein: CASSLDSLGLNTGELFF; CDR3 DNA: TGTGCCAGCAGCTTGGACAGTTTGGGGCTCAACACCGGGGAGCTGTTTTTT; J gene: TRBJ2-2; D gene: .; V gene: TRBV5-5; clone size: .
CDR3 protein: CASSDLVGTGGVPQHF; CDR3 DNA: TGTGCCAGCAGTGATCTGGTGGGGACAGGGGGTGTGCCCCAGCATTTT; J gene: TRBJ1-5; D gene: TRBD1; V gene: TRBV28; clone size: few
CDR3 protein: CASSLGGGAAISGNTIYF; CDR3 DNA: TGTGCCAGCAGCCTGGGGGGAGGGGCCGCCATCTCTGGAAACACCATATATTTT; J gene: TRBJ1-3; D gene: .; V gene: TRBV28; clone size: .
CDR3 protein: CASSPRTSAPYEQYF; CDR3 DNA: TGTGCCAGCAGCCCGCGGACTAGCGCTCCCTACGAGCAGTACTTC; J gene: TRBJ2-7; D gene: TRBD2; V gene: TRBV11-2; clone size: .
CDR3 protein: CASRARGKLFF; CDR3 DNA: TGTGCCAGCAGGGCCAGGGGAAAACTGTTTTTT; J gene: TRBJ1-4; D gene: .; V gene: TRBV2; clone size: .
CDR3 protein: CASSWGVNYEQYF; CDR3 DNA: TGTGCCAGCAGTTGGGGAGTTAATTACGAGCAGTACTTC; J gene: TRBJ2-7; D gene: .; V gene: TRBV27; clone size: .
CDR3 protein: CASSLATDYTDTQYF; CDR3 DNA: TGCGCCAGCAGCTTGGCTACGGACTACACAGATACGCAGTATTTT; J gene: TRBJ2-3; D gene: .; V gene: TRBV5-1; clone size: .
CDR3 protein: CASSPLVTGTGKETQYF; CDR3 DNA: TGTGCCAGCTCACCACTGGTTACGGGGACAGGGAAAGAGACCCAGTACTTC; J gene: TRBJ2-5; D gene: TRBD1; V gene: TRBV18; clone size: once